This TCR beta chain was recorded in a study of blood T cell repertoires in COVID-19. Across the whole study: Both acute and convalescent COVID-19 samples were obtained from the United States, Italy and Spain.

Profiling relied on immunoSEQ multiplex PCR, and the TCRdb table lists in-frame clones only, not all of them. Among 130,000 to 150,000 clones listed, around nine tenths were seen once. The CDR3 has 13 amino acids. V was cut by 2 bases and J by 7 bases, with 9 bases left in between. The germline gives CDR1 SGHTA, CDR2 FQGNSA. Material for sequencing was peripheral blood. This clonotype originated in a woman aged 50 to 65 with active or convalescent COVID-19. The rearrangement links TRBV7-2 to TRBJ1-3; D is uncertain. CDR3 sequence reads: CASSLPVFNTIYF. The DNA of the CDR3 is TGTGCCAGCAGCTTACCGGTCTTTAACACCATATATTTT.